This T cell receptor (beta chain) was observed in a study of blood T cell repertoires in COVID-19. Study in general: The United States, Italy and Spain provided the acute and convalescent COVID-19 samples. PBMCs, B-cell-depleted T cells, or T cells provided the cDNA or gDNA that made up the material.

Methods used by the authors: Nucleated cell counts were estimated from reference gene primer amplification. Here immunoSEQ multiplex PCR was the method, and the copy in TCRdb shows in-frame clones only, minus some. V and J calls and clone size are as listed in that table; D and trimming were resolved from the DNA. The sample holds around 290,000 clones, approximately 91% seen once. The clonotype comes from a woman aged 25 to 39 who had recovered from COVID-19. The sample consisted of PBMCs or T cells enriched from blood (not recorded which).

The CDR3: CATIRDRVVTEAFF. The CDR3 region has the DNA TGTGCCACGATCCGGGACAGGGTTGTAACTGAAGCTTTCTTT. The chain recombines TRBV6-5 with TRBJ1-1, with TRBD1 identical over 9 bases. This CDR3 region has 14 residues. Losses at the gene ends were 10 bases for V and 5 bases for J; bases not matched to a gene: 11. Germline V CDR1 and CDR2: MNHEY, SVGAGI.